This T cell receptor (beta chain) was documented in a study of cytomegalovirus exposure and HLA in healthy donors. Study-wide context: Counted in an early data release were 85 million or so unique TCRs from HLA-typed donors.

Samples came from healthy bone marrow donors. Germline values: CDR1 SGHNT, CDR2 YYREEE (reference sequence). The length of the CDR3 is 14 residues. V lost 0 bases and J lost 7, with 11 bases in between. The primer mix had 60 Vbeta and 13 Jbeta primers. Profiled with immunoSEQ multiplex PCR; TCRdb holds only in-frame clones, not every one. The sample holds some 110,000 clones. Points on this clone: Its specificity is unknown.

Study-wide results and limits: Usually a TCR sequence was rare, but some public TCRs were found in many donors. It has been reported that TCR beta sequences accurately predicted the HLA-A and HLA-B alleles of most subjects.

This TCR came from a man aged 40-50 years in good health and CMV-seronegative. Material: PBMCs. This chain links TRBV5-4 with TRBJ1-5; no clear D. The CDR3 loop reads CASSLDGRSQPQHF. The CDR3 nucleotides are TGTGCCAGCAGCTTGGATGGGAGGTCACAGCCCCAGCATTTT.